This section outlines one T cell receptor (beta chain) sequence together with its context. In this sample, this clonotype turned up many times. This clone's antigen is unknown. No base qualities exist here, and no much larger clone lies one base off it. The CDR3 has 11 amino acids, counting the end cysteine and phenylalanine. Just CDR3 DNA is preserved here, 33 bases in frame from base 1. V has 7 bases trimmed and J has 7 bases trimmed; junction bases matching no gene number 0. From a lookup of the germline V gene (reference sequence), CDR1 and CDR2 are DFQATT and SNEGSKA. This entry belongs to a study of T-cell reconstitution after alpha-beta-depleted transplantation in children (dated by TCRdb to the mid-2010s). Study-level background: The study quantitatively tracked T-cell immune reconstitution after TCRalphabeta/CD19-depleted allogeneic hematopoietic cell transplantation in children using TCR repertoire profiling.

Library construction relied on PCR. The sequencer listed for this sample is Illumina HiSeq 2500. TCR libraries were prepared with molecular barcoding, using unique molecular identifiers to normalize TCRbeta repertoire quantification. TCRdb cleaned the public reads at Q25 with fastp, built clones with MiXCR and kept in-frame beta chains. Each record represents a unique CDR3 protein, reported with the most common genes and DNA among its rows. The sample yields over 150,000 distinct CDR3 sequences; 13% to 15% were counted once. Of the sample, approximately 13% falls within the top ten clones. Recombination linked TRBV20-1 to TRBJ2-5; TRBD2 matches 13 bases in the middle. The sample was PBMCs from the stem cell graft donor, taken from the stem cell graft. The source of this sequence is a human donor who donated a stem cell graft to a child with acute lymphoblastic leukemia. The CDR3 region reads CSGLAGGTQYF. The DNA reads TGCAGTGGACTAGCGGGAGGGACCCAGTACTTC.